A single sample is the source of the 7 T cell receptor beta chains below, sequenced in a study of a mutant IDH1 vaccine in newly diagnosed glioma (dated by TCRdb to about 2021). Their antigen targets remain unknown. The sample's time point, from its label and the paper: week 23, last vaccination. Every vaccine dose consisted of 300 ug of a 20-mer mutant IDH1 peptide in Montanide, administered subcutaneously together with topical imiquimod. The library was produced with the immunoSEQ multiplex PCR assay. Imported from immuneACCESS, the table was reduced by TCRdb to in-frame sequences with V and J called. These copies leave out some clones; in studies compared against another copy, an unresolved V gene accounts for under half, and the cause of the remainder is not known. For this sample the table gives 75,000 to 80,000 clones, of which approximately 85% were detected only once. Around 0.77% of the sample is in the top ten clones.

The starting material was PBMCs, obtained from a glioma patient whose treatment included an IDH1 peptide vaccine. All receptors come from a woman aged 45-60 years with glioma.

The chain combines TRBV28 with TRBJ2-5; possibly TRBD2 for D (6 bases). This CDR3 comprises 14 residues. In germline, CDR1 is MDHEN, CDR2 SYDVKM. V lost 4 bases to trimming and J lost 6 bases, with 15 bases between them. The CDR3 DNA sequence: TGTGCCAGCAGTTCGTCGGGGGATGGAAAGACCCAGTACTTC. Its translation: CASSSSGDGKTQYF.

V is TRBV30 and J is TRBJ2-1; D possibly corresponds to TRBD1 (5 bases). V was pared by 3 bases and J by 2 bases, with 14 bases between. Germline assignment: CDR1 GTSNPN and CDR2 SVGIG (reference sequence). This CDR3 comprises 15 residues. CDR3 nucleotides: TGTGCCTGGAGCGCCCTAGGGGTACCCTACAATGAGCAGTTCTTC. Amino acid sequence: CAWSALGVPYNEQFF.

This clone appeared a few times. DNA for the CDR3: TGTGCCAGCAGTGGCCGTGGGAACACTGAAGCTTTCTTT. Translation gives CASSGRGNTEAFF. The V and J genes are TRBV25-1 and TRBJ1-1; D uncertain. V was cut by 4 bases and J by 1 base, with 7 bases left in between. The CDR3 is 13 amino acids. In germline, CDR1 is MGHDK, CDR2 SYGVNS.

The V gene is TRBV9, the J gene TRBJ1-4; D is unresolved. This CDR3 has 15 amino acids. The germline V gene encodes CDR1 SGDLS and CDR2 YYNGEE. V gave up 1 base and J gave up 1 base, with 8 bases separating them. The CDR3 DNA reads TGTGCCAGCAGCGTATCCCCGGGAACTAATGAAAAACTGTTTTTT. This codes for CASSVSPGTNEKLFF.

The table lists this clone with a few counts. The chain combines TRBV10-3 with TRBJ1-1; no reliable D call. V was shortened by 3 bases and J by 4 bases, with 12 bases between the two germline ends. The CDR3 runs to 14 residues. Germline V lookup: CDR1 ENHRY, CDR2 SYGVKD. This CDR3 reads CAISDSMGSTEAFF. DNA of the CDR3: TGTGCCATCAGTGATTCGATGGGGAGCACTGAAGCTTTCTTT.

The rearrangement uses TRBV7-9 and TRBJ1-1; weak D call: TRBD1 (6 bases). V was cut by 5 bases and J by 1 base, with 17 bases left in between. The CDR3 has 16 residues. From germline, CDR1 is SEHNR and CDR2 FQNEAQ (reference sequence). This CDR3 reads CASSHSRGGGNTEAFF. CDR3 nucleotide sequence: TGTGCCAGCAGCCACTCTCGGGGAGGGGGGAACACTGAAGCTTTCTTT.

The CDR3 loop is CASHRTGGGELFF. The CDR3 bases are TGTGCCAGCCATAGGACAGGGGGCGGGGAGCTGTTTTTT. The chain links TRBV2 to TRBJ2-2; 10 bases are a match to TRBD1. The CDR3 totals 13 residues. CDR1 SNHLY and CDR2 FYNNEI come from the germline V gene. The trim removed 8 bases at V and 7 bases at J, leaving 4 bases unmatched.